The sequence of this TCR beta chain was determined in a study of blood T cells in healthy people across ages (dated by TCRdb to between 2014 and 2017). Regarding the study in general: In model experiments, template switching captured roughly one uniquely barcoded TCR beta cDNA molecule for every two T cells. Using deep sequencing normalized with unique cDNA molecular identifiers, the study measured how TCR beta repertoire diversity changes with age. The donors were divided into four age groups: young (average around 17 years), middle-aged (approximately 39), aged (approximately 64) and long-lived (about 84). To avoid experimental bias, donors of different ages were randomly spread across the sequencing lanes. The study analyzed two additional independent replicas of 1 million unique cDNA reads from the same blood draw for two donors, one aged 18 to 29 and one aged 80 or older. Study-level results and caveats: As age increased, observed TCR beta diversity per million T cells dropped in a roughly linear way, and a significant reduction was already evident by age about 40. Compared with the aged group, more naive CD4+ T cells, fewer expanded clones and increased TCR diversity were shown by the long-lived group, suggesting age selection. Conclusive comparison of naive and antigen-experienced compartments was prevented by the profiling of bulk unsorted PBMCs. Because donor CMV infection status was unknown, age-related changes in expanded clonotypes were potentially confounded. Observed TCR beta diversity correlated strongly with the percentage of naive T cells measured by flow cytometry. Estimates of total diversity based on one million sequenced T cells were considered lower bounds and underestimates.

The donors were some 36 Caucasian individuals from Russia, aged about 6 to 100 years, who were systemically healthy. Each donor gave approximately 9.3 milliliters of peripheral blood, collected into EDTA-treated Vacutainer tubes. PBMCs were isolated by Ficoll-Paque density-gradient centrifugation, with at least 7 million obtained per sample. Total RNA was extracted from PBMCs with Trizol reagent, with at least 6 micrograms obtained per sample. Naive CD45RAhigh/CD27high T cell percentages were measured by flow cytometry on a PBMC aliquot from every donor. Regarding this clonotype: Its antigen has not been determined. Qualities for individual bases were not recorded, and no much larger clone is one base off.

The receptor library was made with 5' RACE. The sequencer listed for this sample is Illumina HiSeq 2500. A second PCR of about 7 to 12 cycles was run with a J-beta primer mix and a sample-barcoded 5' primer. A template-switch 5' adaptor carrying 12 random nucleotides introduced a unique molecular identifier onto each TCR beta cDNA molecule. At least 2.5 million CDR3-containing paired-end reads were obtained from each sample. The Mint cDNA synthesis kit, primed by a TRBC-specific oligonucleotide, was used to synthesize first-strand cDNA from all RNA. Following uracil-DNA glycosylase treatment, all cDNA underwent a first 18-cycle PCR with the universal primers M1SS and BC2_uni_R. The source study handled its data this way. Each sample was normalized by randomly selecting 1 million high-quality reads, each carrying a distinct molecular identifier. Reads sharing molecular identifiers were discarded rather than binned into consensus sequences. MiTCR, run with a Q25 quality threshold and the strictest error-elimination algorithm, handled CDR3 identification, clonotype clustering and error correction. Lower-bound total TCR beta diversity was estimated with a nonparametric unseen species model using Euler transformation. TCRdb redid the processing of the public reads, applying fastp at Q25 and MiXCR, and retained in-frame beta chains. Each CDR3 protein appears once, grouped with its most common genes and DNA. What appears here as the V and J calls and clone size reflects TCRdb's work, not the paper's. The sample has 1.5 million to 2 million distinct CDR3 sequences on record, about 31% of them singletons. The ten largest clones take up about 10% of the sample.

The specimen was blood. The sequence was obtained from a woman aged 25 to 39 in good health.

The sequence in DNA is TGCGCCAGCAGCGGTGGACAGGTAGCTAACTATGGCTACACCTTC. This translates into CASSGGQVANYGYTF. The chain is made from TRBV5-1 and TRBJ1-2, with TRBD1 matching 7 junction bases. Taken from the germline V gene, the CDR1 and CDR2 loops are SGHRS and YFSETQ. V is cut back by 4 bases and J by 0 bases, with 6 bases in the junction unmatched. Its CDR3 holds 15 amino acids, cysteine through phenylalanine. Only the CDR3 part of the read is kept: 45 bases, read in frame from the first base.